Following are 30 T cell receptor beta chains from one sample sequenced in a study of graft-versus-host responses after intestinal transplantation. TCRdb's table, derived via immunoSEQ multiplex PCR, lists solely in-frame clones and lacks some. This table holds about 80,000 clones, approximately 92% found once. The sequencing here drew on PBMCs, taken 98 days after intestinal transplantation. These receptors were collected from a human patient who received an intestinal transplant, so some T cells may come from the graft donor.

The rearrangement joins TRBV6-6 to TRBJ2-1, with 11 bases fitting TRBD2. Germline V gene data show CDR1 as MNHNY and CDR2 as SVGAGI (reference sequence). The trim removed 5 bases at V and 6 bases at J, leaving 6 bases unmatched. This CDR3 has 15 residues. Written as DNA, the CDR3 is TGTGCCAGCAGTCTCCCTAGCGGGGGGAGCAATGAGCAGTTCTTC. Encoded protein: CASSLPSGGSNEQFF.

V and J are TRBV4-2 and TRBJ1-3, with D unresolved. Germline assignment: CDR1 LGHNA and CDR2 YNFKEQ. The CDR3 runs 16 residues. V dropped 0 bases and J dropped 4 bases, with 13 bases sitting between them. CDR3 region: CASSQDQETQGNTIYF. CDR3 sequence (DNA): TGTGCCAGCAGCCAAGATCAGGAGACCCAGGGAAACACCATATATTTT.

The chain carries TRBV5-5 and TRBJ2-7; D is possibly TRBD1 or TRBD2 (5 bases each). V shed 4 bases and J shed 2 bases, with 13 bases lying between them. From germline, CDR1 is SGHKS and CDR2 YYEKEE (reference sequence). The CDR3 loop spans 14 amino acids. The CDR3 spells CASSAEGLPYEQYF. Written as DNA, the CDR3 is TGTGCCAGCAGCGCAGAGGGGTTACCCTACGAGCAGTACTTC.

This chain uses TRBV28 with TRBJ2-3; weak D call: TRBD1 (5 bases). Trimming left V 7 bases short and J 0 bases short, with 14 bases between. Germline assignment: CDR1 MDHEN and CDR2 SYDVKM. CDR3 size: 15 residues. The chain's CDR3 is CASTDSRASTDTQYF. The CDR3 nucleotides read TGTGCCAGCACCGACTCCAGGGCTAGCACAGATACGCAGTATTTT.

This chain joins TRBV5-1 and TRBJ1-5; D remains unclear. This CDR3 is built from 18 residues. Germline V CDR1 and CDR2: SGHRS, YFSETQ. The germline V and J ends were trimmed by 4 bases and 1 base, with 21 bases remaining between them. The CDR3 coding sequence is TGCGCCAGCAGCCCGAAGCCCATCCAAGGGAGCAGCAATCAGCCCCAGCATTTT. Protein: CASSPKPIQGSSNQPQHF.

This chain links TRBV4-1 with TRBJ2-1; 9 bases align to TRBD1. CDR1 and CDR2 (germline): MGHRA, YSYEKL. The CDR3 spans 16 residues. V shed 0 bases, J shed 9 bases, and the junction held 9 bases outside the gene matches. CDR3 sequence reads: CASSQEPRQGGGEQFF. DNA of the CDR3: TGCGCCAGCAGCCAAGAACCAAGACAGGGGGGGGGTGAGCAGTTCTTC.

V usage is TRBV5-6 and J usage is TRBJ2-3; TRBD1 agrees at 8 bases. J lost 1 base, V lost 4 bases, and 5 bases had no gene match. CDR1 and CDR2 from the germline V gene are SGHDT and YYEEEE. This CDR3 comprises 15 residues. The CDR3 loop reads CASSQTGAGTDTQYF. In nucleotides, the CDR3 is TGTGCCAGCAGCCAGACAGGGGCCGGCACAGATACGCAGTATTTT. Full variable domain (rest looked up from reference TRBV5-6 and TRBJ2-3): DAGVTQSPTHLIKTRGQQVTLRCSPKSGHDTVSWYQQALGQGPQFIFQYYEEEERQRGNFPDRFSGHQFPNYSSELNVNALLLGDSALYLCASSQTGAGTDTQYFGPGTRLTVL.

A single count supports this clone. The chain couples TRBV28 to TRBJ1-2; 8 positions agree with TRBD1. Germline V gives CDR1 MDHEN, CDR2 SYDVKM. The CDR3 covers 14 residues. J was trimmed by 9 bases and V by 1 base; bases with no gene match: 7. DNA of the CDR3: TGTGCCAGCAGTTTATTCAGGACAGGGATAAGCTACACCTTC. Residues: CASSLFRTGISYTF.

The CDR3 region has the DNA TGTGCCAGCAGCCCCGGGACTGTTTGGTACGAGCAGTACTTC. Residues: CASSPGTVWYEQYF. This chain uses TRBV4-2 with TRBJ2-7; possible D gene TRBD2, 6 bases. The V gene lost 4 bases and the J gene lost 4 bases, with 14 bases spanning the gap. Germline assignment: CDR1 LGHNA and CDR2 YNFKEQ. This CDR3 is built from 14 residues.

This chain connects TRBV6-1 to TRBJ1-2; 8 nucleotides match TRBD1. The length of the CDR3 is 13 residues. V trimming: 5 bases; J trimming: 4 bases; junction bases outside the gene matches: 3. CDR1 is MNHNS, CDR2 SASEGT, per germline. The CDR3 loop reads CASSPDRGYGYTF. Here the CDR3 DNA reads TGTGCCAGCAGTCCCGACAGGGGCTATGGCTACACCTTC.

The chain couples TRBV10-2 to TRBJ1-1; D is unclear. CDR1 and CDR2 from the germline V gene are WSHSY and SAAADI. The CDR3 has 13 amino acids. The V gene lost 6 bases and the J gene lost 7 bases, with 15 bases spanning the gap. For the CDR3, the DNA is TGCGCCAGCAGGCGGAGGAGTCCAGATGAAGCTTTCTTT. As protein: CASRRRSPDEAFF.

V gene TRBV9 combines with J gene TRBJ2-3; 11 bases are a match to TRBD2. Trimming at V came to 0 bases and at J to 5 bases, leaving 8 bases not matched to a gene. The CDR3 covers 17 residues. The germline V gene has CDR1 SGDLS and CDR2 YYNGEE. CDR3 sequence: CASSVGGGLADGDTQYF. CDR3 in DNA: TGTGCCAGCAGCGTAGGAGGGGGACTAGCGGATGGAGATACGCAGTATTTT. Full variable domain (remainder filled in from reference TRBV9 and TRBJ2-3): DSGVTQTPKHLITATGQRVTLRCSPRSGDLSVYWYQQSLDQGLQFLIQYYNGEERAKGNILERFSAQQFPDLHSELNLSSLELGDSALYFCASSVGGGLADGDTQYFGPGTRLTVL.

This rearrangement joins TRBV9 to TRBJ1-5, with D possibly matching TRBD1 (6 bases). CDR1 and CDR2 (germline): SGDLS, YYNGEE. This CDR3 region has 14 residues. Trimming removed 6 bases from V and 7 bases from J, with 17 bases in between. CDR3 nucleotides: TGTGCCAGCACCGGGGTGTGGGGGCCCCAGCCCCAGCATTTT. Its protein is CASTGVWGPQPQHF.

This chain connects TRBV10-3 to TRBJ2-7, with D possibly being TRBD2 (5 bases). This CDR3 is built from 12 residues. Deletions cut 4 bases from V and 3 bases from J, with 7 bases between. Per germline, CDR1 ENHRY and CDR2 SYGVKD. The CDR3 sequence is CAISGTSYEQYF. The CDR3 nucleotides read TGTGCCATCAGTGGCACTAGCTACGAGCAGTACTTC.

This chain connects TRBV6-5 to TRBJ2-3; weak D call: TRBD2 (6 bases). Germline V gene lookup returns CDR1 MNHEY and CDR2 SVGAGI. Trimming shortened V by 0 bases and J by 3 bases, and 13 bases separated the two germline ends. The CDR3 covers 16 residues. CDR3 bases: TGTGCCAGCAGTTACTCTGGGGGAGGCGGGACAGATACGCAGTATTTT. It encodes CASSYSGGGGTDTQYF.

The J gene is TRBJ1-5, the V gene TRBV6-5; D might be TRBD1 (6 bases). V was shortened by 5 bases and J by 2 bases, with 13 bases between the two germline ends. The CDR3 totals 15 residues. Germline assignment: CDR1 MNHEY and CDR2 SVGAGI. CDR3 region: CASSNLPGGNQPQHF. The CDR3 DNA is TGTGCCAGCAGTAACCTTCCAGGGGGCAATCAGCCCCAGCATTTT.

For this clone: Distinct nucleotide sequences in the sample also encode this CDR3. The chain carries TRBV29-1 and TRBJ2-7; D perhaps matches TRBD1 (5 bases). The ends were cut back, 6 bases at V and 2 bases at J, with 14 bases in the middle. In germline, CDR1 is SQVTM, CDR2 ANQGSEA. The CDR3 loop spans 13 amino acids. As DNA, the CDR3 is TGCAGCGTCAGCACAGGTTCCGCCTACGAGCAGTACTTC. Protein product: CSVSTGSAYEQYF.

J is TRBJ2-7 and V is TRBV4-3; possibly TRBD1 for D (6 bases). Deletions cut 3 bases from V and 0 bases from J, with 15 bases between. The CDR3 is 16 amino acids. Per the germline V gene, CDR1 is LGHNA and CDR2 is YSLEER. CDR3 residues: CASSQAYRESSYEQYF. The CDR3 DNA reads TGCGCCAGCAGCCAGGCCTACAGGGAGAGCTCCTACGAGCAGTACTTC.

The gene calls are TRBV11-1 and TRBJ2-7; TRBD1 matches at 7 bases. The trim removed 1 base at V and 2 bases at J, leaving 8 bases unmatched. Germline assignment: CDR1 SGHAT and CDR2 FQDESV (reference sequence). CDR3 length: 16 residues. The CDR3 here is CASSLDLTGTTYEQYF. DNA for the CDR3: TGTGCCAGCAGCTTAGATCTGACAGGGACGACCTACGAGCAGTACTTC.

The CDR3 loop reads CASSYSQIYNYGYTF. In DNA form, the CDR3 reads TGTGCCAGCAGTTACTCACAGATATATAACTATGGCTACACCTTC. V is TRBV6-6 and J is TRBJ1-2; D gene unclear. Germline CDR1 reads MNHNY; CDR2 reads SVGAGI (reference sequence). The CDR3 extends over 15 amino acids. V shed 0 bases and J shed 1 base, with 9 bases lying between them.

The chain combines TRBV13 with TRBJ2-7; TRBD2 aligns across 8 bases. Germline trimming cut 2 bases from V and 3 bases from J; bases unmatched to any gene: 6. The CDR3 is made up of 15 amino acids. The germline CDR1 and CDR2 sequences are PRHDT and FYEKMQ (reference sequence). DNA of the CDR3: TGTGCCAGCAGCTTAAACGGGGGGGCCAGCTACGAGCAGTACTTC. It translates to CASSLNGGASYEQYF.

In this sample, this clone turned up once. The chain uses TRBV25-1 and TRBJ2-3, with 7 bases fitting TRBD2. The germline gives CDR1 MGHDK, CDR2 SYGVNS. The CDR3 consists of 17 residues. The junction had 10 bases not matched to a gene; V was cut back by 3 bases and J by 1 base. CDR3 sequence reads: CASSDYLAELRTDTQYF. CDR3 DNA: TGTGCCAGCAGTGACTATCTAGCGGAGTTACGCACAGATACGCAGTATTTT. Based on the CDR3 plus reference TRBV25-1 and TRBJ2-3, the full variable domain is EADIYQTPRYLVIGTGKKITLECSQTMGHDKMYWYQQDPGMELHLIHYSYGVNSTEKGDLSSESTVSRIRTEHFPLTLESARPSHTSQYLCASSDYLAELRTDTQYFGPGTRLTVL.

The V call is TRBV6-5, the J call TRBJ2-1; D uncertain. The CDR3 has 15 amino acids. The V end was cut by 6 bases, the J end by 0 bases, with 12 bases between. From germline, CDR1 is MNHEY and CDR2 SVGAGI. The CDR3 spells CASRHWAPSYNEQFF. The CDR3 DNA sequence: TGTGCCAGCAGGCACTGGGCCCCCTCCTACAATGAGCAGTTCTTC.

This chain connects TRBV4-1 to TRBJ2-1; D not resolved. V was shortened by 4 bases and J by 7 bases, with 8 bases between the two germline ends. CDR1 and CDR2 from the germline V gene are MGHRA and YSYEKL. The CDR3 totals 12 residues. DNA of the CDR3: TGCGCCAGCAGCCTCGACTTGAATGAGCAGTTCTTC. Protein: CASSLDLNEQFF.

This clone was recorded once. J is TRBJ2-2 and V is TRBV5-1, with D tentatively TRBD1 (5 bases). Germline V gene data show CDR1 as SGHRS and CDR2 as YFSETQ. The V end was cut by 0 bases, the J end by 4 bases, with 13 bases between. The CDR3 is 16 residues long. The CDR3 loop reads CASSLAQGRFTGELFF. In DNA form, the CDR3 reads TGCGCCAGCAGCTTGGCGCAGGGTAGGTTCACCGGGGAGCTGTTTTTT.

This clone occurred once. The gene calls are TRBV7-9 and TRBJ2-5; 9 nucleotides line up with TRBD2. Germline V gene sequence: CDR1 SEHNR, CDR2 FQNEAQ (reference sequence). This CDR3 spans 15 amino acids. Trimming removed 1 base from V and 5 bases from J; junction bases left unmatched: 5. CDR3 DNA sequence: TGTGCCAGCAGCTTAGTAGCGGGAGTGAGGGAGACCCAGTACTTC. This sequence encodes CASSLVAGVRETQYF. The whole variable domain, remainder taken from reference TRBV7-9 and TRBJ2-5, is DTGVSQNPRHKITKRGQNVTFRCDPISEHNRLYWYRQTLGQGPEFLTYFQNEAQLEKSRLLSDRFSAERPKGSFSTLEIQRTEQGDSAMYLCASSLVAGVRETQYFGPGTRLLVL.

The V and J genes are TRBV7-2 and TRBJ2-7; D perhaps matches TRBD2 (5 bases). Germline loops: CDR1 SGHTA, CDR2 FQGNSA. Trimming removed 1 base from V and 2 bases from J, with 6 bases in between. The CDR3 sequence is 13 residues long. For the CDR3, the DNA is TGTGCCAGCAGCTTAGGGGAGCCCTACGAGCAGTACTTC. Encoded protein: CASSLGEPYEQYF.

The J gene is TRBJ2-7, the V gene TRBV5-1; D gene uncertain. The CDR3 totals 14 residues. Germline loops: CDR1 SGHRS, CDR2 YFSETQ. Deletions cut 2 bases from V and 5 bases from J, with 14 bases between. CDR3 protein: CASSFWAPLHEQYF. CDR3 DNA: TGCGCCAGCAGCTTCTGGGCCCCGCTACACGAGCAGTACTTC.

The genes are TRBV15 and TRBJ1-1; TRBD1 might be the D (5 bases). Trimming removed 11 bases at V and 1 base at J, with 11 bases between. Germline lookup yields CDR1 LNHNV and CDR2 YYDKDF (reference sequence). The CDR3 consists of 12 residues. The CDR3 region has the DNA TGTGCCGTGGGGGACCCGAACACTGAAGCTTTCTTT. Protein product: CAVGDPNTEAFF.

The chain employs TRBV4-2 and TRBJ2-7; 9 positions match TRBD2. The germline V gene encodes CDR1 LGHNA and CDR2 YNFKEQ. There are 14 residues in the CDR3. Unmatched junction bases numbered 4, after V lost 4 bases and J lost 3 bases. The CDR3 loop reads CASSPGTSRYEQYF. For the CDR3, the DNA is TGTGCCAGCAGCCCCGGGACTAGCCGCTACGAGCAGTACTTC.